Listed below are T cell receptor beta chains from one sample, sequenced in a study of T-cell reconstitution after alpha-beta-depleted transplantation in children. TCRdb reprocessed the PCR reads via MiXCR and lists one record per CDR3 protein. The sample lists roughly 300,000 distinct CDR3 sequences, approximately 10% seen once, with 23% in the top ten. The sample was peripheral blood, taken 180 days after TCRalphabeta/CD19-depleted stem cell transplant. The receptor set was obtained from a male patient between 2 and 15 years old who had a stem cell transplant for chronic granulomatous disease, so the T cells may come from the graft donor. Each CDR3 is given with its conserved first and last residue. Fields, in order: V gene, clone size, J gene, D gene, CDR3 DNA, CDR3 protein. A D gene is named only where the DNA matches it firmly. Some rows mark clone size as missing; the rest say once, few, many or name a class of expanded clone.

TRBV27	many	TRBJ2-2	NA	TGTGCCAGCAGTTCGGGGTCCGGGGAGCTGTTTTTT	CASSSGSGELFF
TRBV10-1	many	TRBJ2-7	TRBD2	TGCGCCAGCAGTGGTCTAGCGGGAGGCGAGCAGTACTTC	CASSGLAGGEQYF
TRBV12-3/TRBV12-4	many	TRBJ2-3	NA	TGTGCCAGCAGTTACTCCAGCGGAGGGGGTACGCAGTATTTT	CASSYSSGGGTQYF
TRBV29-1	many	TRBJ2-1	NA	TGCAGCGTTGAAGACGGGCGGGGCTCCTACAATGAGCAGTTCTTC	CSVEDGRGSYNEQFF
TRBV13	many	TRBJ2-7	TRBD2	TGTGCCAGCAGCAATTACCACCTAGCGGGAGTGACCGAGCAGTACTTC	CASSNYHLAGVTEQYF
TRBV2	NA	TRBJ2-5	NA	TGTGCCAGCAGTGAATTGGTTAGCGGACAAGAGACCCAGTACTTC	CASSELVSGQETQYF
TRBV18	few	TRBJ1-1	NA	TGTGCCAGCTCACTCCTGGGGGATACCCTGAACACTGAAGCTTTCTTT	CASSLLGDTLNTEAFF
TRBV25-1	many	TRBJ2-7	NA	TGTGCCAGCAGTGATCCGGGGGCGCAAGACTACGAGCAGTACTTC	CASSDPGAQDYEQYF
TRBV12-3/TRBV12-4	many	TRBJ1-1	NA	TGTGCCAGCAGTTTAAGGGGAGGTCTGAACACTGAAGCTTTCTTT	CASSLRGGLNTEAFF
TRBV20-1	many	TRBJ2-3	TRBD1	TGCAGTGCTGGACAGGGCCGCACAGATACGCAGTATTTT	CSAGQGRTDTQYF
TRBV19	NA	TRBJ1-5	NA	TGTGCCAGTAGTACCAGGGGAGGGGTAAGTCAGCCCCAGCATTTT	CASSTRGGVSQPQHF
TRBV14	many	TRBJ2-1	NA	TGTGCCAGCAGCCAAGTGTTCCATGAGCAGTTCTTC	CASSQVFHEQFF
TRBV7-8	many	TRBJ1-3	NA	TGTGCCAGCAGCCGGTATAAATTGGACGCCTCTGGAAACACCATATATTTT	CASSRYKLDASGNTIYF
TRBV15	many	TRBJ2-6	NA	TGTGCCACCAGCAGCGGGGAGCAAGACGTCCTGACTTTC	CATSSGEQDVLTF
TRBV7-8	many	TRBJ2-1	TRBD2	TGTGCCAGCAGCTTAGTGGATACTAGCGGGAGTGAGGGAAATGAGCAGTTCTTC	CASSLVDTSGSEGNEQFF
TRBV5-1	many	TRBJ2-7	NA	TGCGCCAGCAGCTTGGATACGAATTCGGTGCAGTACTTC	CASSLDTNSVQYF
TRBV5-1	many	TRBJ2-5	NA	TGCGCCAGCAGCTTGGGGCAGCTTTCACTATCGTACCAAGAGACCCAGTACTTC	CASSLGQLSLSYQETQYF
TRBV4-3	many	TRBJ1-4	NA	TGCGCCAGCAGCCAAGAAGGTTATGAAAAACTGTTTTTT	CASSQEGYEKLFF
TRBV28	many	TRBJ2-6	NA	TGTGCCAGCAGTTCCCCCGCGGGGGCAGGGGCCAACGTCCTGACTTTC	CASSSPAGAGANVLTF
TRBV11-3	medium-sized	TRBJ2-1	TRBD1	TGTGCCAGCAGCTTACAGGGGGCGAGAGTCTATGAGCAGTTCTTC	CASSLQGARVYEQFF
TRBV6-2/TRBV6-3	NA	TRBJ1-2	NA	TGTGCCAGCTGTTACTCGGTCAGCTATAGCTACACCTTC	CASCYSVSYSYTF
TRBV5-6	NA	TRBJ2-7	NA	TGTACCAGCAGCCCTAGCTGGACACGGGCCGGGCAGTACTTC	CTSSPSWTRAGQYF
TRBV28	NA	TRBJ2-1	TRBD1	TGTGCCAGCCGTTTATCAGGGACAGTCAATGAGCAGTTCTTC	CASRLSGTVNEQFF
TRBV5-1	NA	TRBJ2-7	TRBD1	TGCGCCAGCAGCGCCCCATCCGGACAGGGGACCTACGAGCAGTACTTC	CASSAPSGQGTYEQYF
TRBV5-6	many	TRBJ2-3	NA	TGTGCCAGCAGCTTGCTCGGCTTCTACACAGATACGCAGTATTTT	CASSLLGFYTDTQYF
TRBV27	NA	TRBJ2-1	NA	TGTGCCACCAGTTATCAAAAGAGGACCTACAATGAGCAGTTCTTC	CATSYQKRTYNEQFF
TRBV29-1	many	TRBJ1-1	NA	TGCAGCGTTATTGGGGTTACTGAAGCTTTCTTT	CSVIGVTEAFF
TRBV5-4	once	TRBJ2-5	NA	TGTGCCAGCAGCTTGGTGGCTGGATGGCAAGAGACCCAGTACTTC	CASSLVAGWQETQYF
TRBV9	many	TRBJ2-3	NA	TGTGCCAGCAGCGTGGCCGGGATTAGCACAGATACGCAGTATTTT	CASSVAGISTDTQYF
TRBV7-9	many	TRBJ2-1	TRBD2	TGTGCCAGCAGCCGAAGCGGGAGTAGAAATGAGCAGTTCTTC	CASSRSGSRNEQFF
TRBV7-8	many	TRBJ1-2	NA	TGTGCCAGCAGCCCGACTGCCGGGACATGGAGGATCTACACCTTC	CASSPTAGTWRIYTF
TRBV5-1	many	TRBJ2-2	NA	TGCGCCAGCAGCTTGGCTGTCACCGGGGAGCTGTTTTTT	CASSLAVTGELFF
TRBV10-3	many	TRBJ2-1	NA	TGTGCCATCAAAAAGGGGCTAGAGGGAAATGAGCAGTTCTTC	CAIKKGLEGNEQFF
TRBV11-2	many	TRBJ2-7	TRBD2	TGTGCCAGCAGCTTAGAAGGAGTTACGAGGGGACTAATCTCCTACGAGCAGTACTTC	CASSLEGVTRGLISYEQYF
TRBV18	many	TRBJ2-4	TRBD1	TGTGCCAGCTCAGGGACAGTCCCTCGAGGGGCCAAAAACATTCAGTACTTC	CASSGTVPRGAKNIQYF
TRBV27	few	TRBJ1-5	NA	TGTGCCAGCAGTTTTTGGGAAGGTCAGCCCCAGCATTTT	CASSFWEGQPQHF
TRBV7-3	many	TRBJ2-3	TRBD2	TGTGCCAGCAGCTCGAGCGGGGGGGCCTTAGATACGCAGTATTTT	CASSSSGGALDTQYF
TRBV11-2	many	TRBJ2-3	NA	TGTGCCAGCAGCTCCCAGCGCCAACGACTCACAGATACGCAGTATTTT	CASSSQRQRLTDTQYF
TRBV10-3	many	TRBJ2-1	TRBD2	TGTGCCACAGGGGGCCAGCAGACTAGCGGGAGGCTTTACAATGAGCAGTTCTTC	CATGGQQTSGRLYNEQFF
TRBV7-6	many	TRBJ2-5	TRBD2	TGTGCCAGCAGCTTGCGGGGACTAGCGGGGGCCGGAGAGACCCAGTACTTC	CASSLRGLAGAGETQYF
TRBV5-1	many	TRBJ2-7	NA	TGCGCCAGCAGCTTGTTAAACAGCGCCTACGAGCAGTACTTC	CASSLLNSAYEQYF